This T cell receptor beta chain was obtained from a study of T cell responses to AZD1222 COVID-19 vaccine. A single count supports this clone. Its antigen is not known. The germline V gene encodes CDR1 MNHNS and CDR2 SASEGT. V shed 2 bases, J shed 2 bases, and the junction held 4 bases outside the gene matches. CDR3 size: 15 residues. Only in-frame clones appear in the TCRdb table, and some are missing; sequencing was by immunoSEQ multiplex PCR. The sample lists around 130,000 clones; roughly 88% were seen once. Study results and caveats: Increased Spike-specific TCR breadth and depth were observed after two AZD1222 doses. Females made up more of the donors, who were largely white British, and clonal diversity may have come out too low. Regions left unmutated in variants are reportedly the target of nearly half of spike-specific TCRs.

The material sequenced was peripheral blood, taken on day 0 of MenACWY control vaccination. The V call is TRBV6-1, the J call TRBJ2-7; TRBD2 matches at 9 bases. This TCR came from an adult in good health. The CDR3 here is CASSELAGTAYEQYF. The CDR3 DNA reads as TGTGCCAGCAGTGAACTAGCGGGGACGGCCTACGAGCAGTACTTC.